These 9 T cell receptor beta chains were sequenced from one sample in a study of blood T cell repertoires in COVID-19. This table comes from immunoSEQ multiplex PCR, and its TCRdb copy is limited to in-frame clones, with some not included. The sample carries 130,000 or so clones, around 80% recorded once. The sequenced sample was PBMCs or T cells enriched from blood (not recorded which). The receptors here all came from a man aged 40-49 years with acute COVID-19.

J is TRBJ1-1 and V is TRBV12-2; no DNA check was done on the table's D call, TRBD1. TRBV12-2 is termed a pseudogene. The CDR3 spans 18 residues. CDR3 amino acids: CASRRKKGTGNWNTEAFF. The CDR3 bases are TGTGCAAGTCGAAGGAAGAAAGGGACAGGTAATTGGAACACTGAAGCTTTCTTT.

V usage is TRBV11-2 and J usage is TRBJ2-3; D is ambiguous. The CDR3 sequence is 12 residues long. CDR1 and CDR2 (germline): SGHAT, FQNNGV. Trimming stripped 0 bases from V and 6 bases from J, with 4 bases between. CDR3 sequence (DNA): TGTGCCAGCAGCTTAGAAGCGGATACGCAGTATTTT. It encodes CASSLEADTQYF.

The rearrangement joins TRBV7-9 to TRBJ2-7, with TRBD1 matching 9 bases. The CDR3 has 14 residues. Germline V gene lookup returns CDR1 SEHNR and CDR2 FQNEAQ (reference sequence). J lost 7 bases, V lost 6 bases, and 10 bases had no gene match. CDR3 bases: TGTGCCAGCAGTTCCCTACAGGGGGCTGGGGAGCAGTACTTC. Its protein is CASSSLQGAGEQYF.

The gene calls are TRBV9 and TRBJ2-1, with D perhaps matching TRBD2 (5 bases). The length of the CDR3 is 13 residues. The V gene's germline CDR1 is SGDLS and CDR2 YYNGEE. Trimming took 2 bases from V and 9 from J, leaving 12 bases between them. The chain's CDR3 is CASSVVASSEQFF. CDR3 sequence (DNA): TGTGCCAGCAGCGTTGTGGCTAGCTCTGAGCAGTTCTTC.

The genes are TRBV10-3 and TRBJ1-2; TRBD1 is a possible D gene (5 bases). The CDR3 has 15 residues. Germline CDR1 reads ENHRY; CDR2 reads SYGVKD. V lost 0 bases to trimming and J lost 10 bases, with 18 bases between them. DNA of the CDR3: TGTGCCATCAGTGAGTCGACAGAGTATTCGGTAGTCTACACCTTC. The encoded protein is CAISESTEYSVVYTF.

The chain carries TRBV10-1 and TRBJ2-5, with 10 nucleotides matching TRBD2. Trimming cost V 3 bases and J 3 bases; bases outside gene matches: 1. This CDR3 has 14 residues. The V gene's germline CDR1 is WNHNN and CDR2 SYGVQD (reference sequence). The CDR3, as DNA: TGCGCCAGCAGTGATAGCGGGGGGAAAGAGACCCAGTACTTC. This encodes CASSDSGGKETQYF.

This clone was counted between two and nine times. The rearrangement links TRBV19 to TRBJ1-3, with 7 bases that match TRBD1. This CDR3 comprises 18 residues. Trimming cost V 0 bases and J 0 bases; bases outside gene matches: 8. Germline V gene lookup returns CDR1 LNHDA and CDR2 SQIVND (reference sequence). CDR3 nucleotide sequence: TGTGCCAGTAGTATAGATATGGGGACAGCCACCTCTGGAAACACCATATATTTT. This translates into CASSIDMGTATSGNTIYF.

This chain connects TRBV18 to TRBJ2-7; D perhaps matches TRBD1 (6 bases). This CDR3 region has 15 residues. The germline V gene has CDR1 KGHSH and CDR2 LQKENI. The V gene lost 3 bases and the J gene lost 2 bases, with 14 bases spanning the gap. The CDR3 bases are TGTGCCAGCTCACCCCCTGCAGGGGCGACCTACGAGCAGTACTTC. It encodes CASSPPAGATYEQYF.

The CDR3 sequence: CASSLEQGARNQPQHF. CDR3 DNA: TGTGCCAGCAGCTTGGAACAGGGGGCGCGTAATCAGCCCCAGCATTTT. The chain couples TRBV5-8 to TRBJ1-5; 9 positions agree with TRBD1. The CDR3 consists of 16 residues. The ends lost 0 bases at V and 4 bases at J; junction bases unmatched: 5. Germline CDR1 is SGHTS and CDR2 is YDEGEE.